A selection of T cell receptor beta chains follows, all from one sample in a study of T cells in Graves' hyperthyroidism and ophthalmopathy. A single record per CDR3 protein comes from TCRdb applying MiXCR to the multiplex PCR reads. The data hold about 640,000 distinct CDR3 sequences, with more than 20% observed a single time. Sequencing was carried out using blood. The receptor set was obtained from a man aged 25 to 40 with Graves' ophthalmopathy. CDR3s include the opening cysteine and the closing phenylalanine or tryptophan. D genes are given only for firm matches. A clone size is listed for some rows: how often the clone was seen (once, few, many), or a class if it is expanded.

V: TRBV3-1
size: NA
J: TRBJ2-7
D: NA
CDR3: CASSPAGTPAGEQYF
DNA: TGTGCCAGCAGCCCGGCCGGGACTCCAGCCGGGGAGCAGTACTTC

V: TRBV6-5
size: many
J: TRBJ2-5
D: NA
CDR3: CASSYGPGAETQYF
DNA: TGTGCCAGCAGTTATGGGCCGGGGGCTGAGACCCAGTACTTC

V: TRBV7-9
size: few
J: TRBJ2-2
D: TRBD1
CDR3: CASSLGDRLTGELFF
DNA: TGTGCCAGCAGCTTAGGGGACAGACTCACCGGGGAGCTGTTTTTT

V: TRBV13
size: NA
J: TRBJ2-4
D: NA
CDR3: CASSLKAKNIQYF
DNA: TGTGCCAGCAGCTTGAAAGCCAAAAACATTCAGTACTTC

V: TRBV7-8
size: many
J: TRBJ1-2
D: NA
CDR3: CASSPGTVGYTF
DNA: TGTGCCAGCAGCCCCGGGACGGTTGGCTACACCTTC

V: TRBV5-5
size: few
J: TRBJ1-1
D: NA
CDR3: CASSLGQDPEAFF
DNA: TGTGCCAGCAGCTTGGGTCAGGATCCTGAAGCTTTCTTT

V: TRBV5-6
size: few
J: TRBJ1-3
D: NA
CDR3: CASSFGTTGNTIYF
DNA: TGTGCCAGCAGCTTTGGGACAACTGGAAACACCATATATTTT

V: TRBV20-1
size: NA
J: TRBJ2-1
D: TRBD2
CDR3: CSAREYMTSGGYNEQFF
DNA: TGCAGTGCTAGAGAATATATGACTAGCGGTGGGTACAATGAGCAGTTCTTC

V: TRBV12-3/TRBV12-4
size: few
J: TRBJ2-1
D: TRBD1
CDR3: CASSLRDSPLNEQFF
DNA: TGTGCCAGCAGCCTCCGGGACAGCCCCCTCAATGAGCAGTTCTTC

V: TRBV12-3/TRBV12-4
size: NA
J: TRBJ2-1
D: TRBD2
CDR3: CASRPLAGYNEQFF
DNA: TGTGCCAGCAGACCACTAGCGGGTTACAATGAGCAGTTCTTC

V: TRBV6-5
size: NA
J: TRBJ2-1
D: NA
CDR3: CASSYSKINEQFF
DNA: TGTGCCAGCAGTTACTCGAAGATCAATGAGCAGTTCTTC

V: TRBV12-3/TRBV12-4
size: few
J: TRBJ2-5
D: NA
CDR3: CASSGGPQETQYF
DNA: TGTGCCAGCAGCGGGGGCCCCCAAGAGACCCAGTACTTC

V: TRBV5-1
size: once
J: TRBJ2-7
D: NA
CDR3: CASSLWTSYEQYF
DNA: TGCGCCAGCAGCTTATGGACGTCCTACGAGCAGTACTTC

V: TRBV5-6
size: NA
J: TRBJ2-2
D: TRBD2
CDR3: CASSLELAGTGELFF
DNA: TGTGCCAGCAGCTTAGAACTAGCGGGTACCGGGGAGCTGTTTTTT

V: TRBV20-1
size: NA
J: TRBJ1-5
D: NA
CDR3: CSAPRLGGGNQPQHF
DNA: TGCAGTGCTCCAAGACTAGGTGGAGGCAATCAGCCCCAGCATTTT

V: TRBV28
size: many
J: TRBJ2-3
D: NA
CDR3: CASSFVKDTQYF
DNA: TGTGCCAGCAGTTTTGTGAAGGATACGCAGTATTTT

V: TRBV20-1
size: NA
J: TRBJ2-3
D: TRBD1
CDR3: CSARDSRDRGDTQYF
DNA: TGCAGTGCTAGAGATTCCCGGGACAGGGGAGATACGCAGTATTTT

V: TRBV6-1
size: NA
J: TRBJ2-1
D: NA
CDR3: CASSTGAGAYNEQFF
DNA: TGTGCCAGCAGTACTGGGGCGGGGGCATACAATGAGCAGTTCTTC

V: TRBV30
size: many
J: TRBJ1-5
D: TRBD1
CDR3: CAWNPGQGWDQPQHF
DNA: TGTGCCTGGAATCCGGGACAGGGCTGGGATCAGCCCCAGCATTTT

V: TRBV5-8
size: few
J: TRBJ1-6
D: TRBD1
CDR3: CASSLAFGQGPNSPLHF
DNA: TGTGCCAGCAGCTTGGCCTTCGGACAGGGGCCCAATTCACCCCTCCACTTT

V: TRBV4-3
size: NA
J: TRBJ2-5
D: TRBD2
CDR3: CASASGFQETQYF
DNA: TGCGCCAGCGCTAGCGGGTTCCAAGAGACCCAGTACTTC

V: TRBV12-3/TRBV12-4
size: many
J: TRBJ1-1
D: TRBD1
CDR3: CASSPRDRDTEAFF
DNA: TGTGCCAGCAGTCCAAGGGACAGAGACACTGAAGCTTTCTTT

V: TRBV28
size: NA
J: TRBJ2-7
D: TRBD1
CDR3: CASIPGQGAGEQYF
DNA: TGTGCCAGCATCCCGGGACAGGGGGCGGGCGAGCAGTACTTC

V: TRBV5-1
size: once
J: TRBJ2-5
D: TRBD1
CDR3: CASSSGQGKETQYF
DNA: TGCGCCAGCAGCTCCGGACAGGGGAAGGAGACCCAGTACTTC

V: TRBV6-1
size: many
J: TRBJ1-1
D: NA
CDR3: CASRPTEDTEAFF
DNA: TGTGCCAGCAGACCCACAGAGGACACTGAAGCTTTCTTT

V: TRBV5-4
size: few
J: TRBJ2-1
D: NA
CDR3: CASSLERLAIYNEQFF
DNA: TGTGCCAGCAGCTTGGAGCGGCTAGCGATCTACAATGAGCAGTTCTTC

V: TRBV7-6
size: few
J: TRBJ1-6
D: TRBD1
CDR3: CASSLAGGSNSPLHF
DNA: TGTGCCAGCAGCTTAGCAGGGGGCAGTAATTCACCCCTCCACTTT

V: TRBV12-3/TRBV12-4
size: many
J: TRBJ2-3
D: NA
CDR3: CASRRDVVTDTQYF
DNA: TGTGCCAGCAGAAGGGATGTGGTAACAGATACGCAGTATTTT

V: TRBV5-1
size: many
J: TRBJ2-2
D: NA
CDR3: CASSLGYTGELFF
DNA: TGCGCCAGCAGCTTAGGGTACACCGGGGAGCTGTTTTTT

V: TRBV20-1
size: many
J: TRBJ1-2
D: TRBD1
CDR3: CSATDRAANYGYTF
DNA: TGCAGTGCCACGGACAGGGCGGCTAACTATGGCTACACCTTC

V: TRBV20-1
size: NA
J: TRBJ2-3
D: TRBD2
CDR3: CSARDLLAGDPDTQYF
DNA: TGCAGTGCTAGAGATCTTCTAGCGGGAGACCCAGATACGCAGTATTTT

V: TRBV3-1
size: NA
J: TRBJ2-7
D: TRBD2
CDR3: CASSQAPGRSSEQYF
DNA: TGTGCCAGCAGCCAAGCCCCCGGGAGGTCGAGCGAGCAGTACTTC

V: TRBV18
size: many
J: TRBJ2-3
D: NA
CDR3: CASSPRADTQYF
DNA: TGTGCCAGCAGTCCCAGGGCAGATACGCAGTATTTT

V: TRBV4-2
size: few
J: TRBJ2-7
D: NA
CDR3: CASSQESQLPTYEQYF
DNA: TGTGCCAGCAGCCAAGAATCTCAACTTCCTACCTACGAGCAGTACTTC

V: TRBV7-6
size: few
J: TRBJ1-6
D: NA
CDR3: CASSLGTDYGGMGSPLHF
DNA: TGTGCCAGCAGCCTAGGGACCGATTATGGGGGGATGGGCTCACCCCTCCACTTT

V: TRBV4-2
size: NA
J: TRBJ2-7
D: NA
CDR3: CASSQEKSTTYEQYF
DNA: TGTGCCAGCAGCCAAGAAAAGTCGACAACCTACGAGCAGTACTTC

V: TRBV4-2
size: once
J: TRBJ2-1
D: NA
CDR3: CASSQDNASPEFF
DNA: TGTGCCAGCAGCCAAGATAACGCTAGCCCAGAGTTCTTC

V: TRBV3-1
size: many
J: TRBJ2-1
D: TRBD2
CDR3: CASSQGDSGSPEQFF
DNA: TGTGCCAGCAGCCAAGGAGATAGCGGGAGCCCAGAGCAGTTCTTC

V: TRBV4-3
size: many
J: TRBJ2-7
D: NA
CDR3: CASSRGRAYEQYF
DNA: TGCGCCAGCAGCCGGGGAAGGGCCTACGAGCAGTACTTC

V: TRBV6-2/TRBV6-3
size: few
J: TRBJ2-7
D: NA
CDR3: CATRSRGTSYEQYF
DNA: TGTGCCACAAGATCGAGGGGCACGTCCTACGAGCAGTACTTC

V: TRBV13
size: many
J: TRBJ2-7
D: NA
CDR3: CASSLGGLDYEQYF
DNA: TGTGCCAGCAGCTTAGGGGGACTGGACTACGAGCAGTACTTC

V: TRBV7-8
size: NA
J: TRBJ2-5
D: NA
CDR3: CASSISDGGTQYF
DNA: TGTGCCAGCAGCATCTCGGACGGGGGGACCCAGTACTTC

V: TRBV25-1
size: NA
J: TRBJ2-1
D: NA
CDR3: CASSGWRALSYNEQFF
DNA: TGTGCCAGCAGTGGGTGGAGGGCCCTGAGCTACAATGAGCAGTTCTTC

V: TRBV7-8
size: NA
J: TRBJ1-4
D: TRBD1
CDR3: CASSLARGTGVKGGEKLFF
DNA: TGTGCCAGCAGCTTAGCGAGAGGGACAGGGGTAAAGGGGGGTGAAAAACTGTTTTTT

V: TRBV7-9
size: NA
J: TRBJ2-7
D: TRBD1
CDR3: CASSPSTDRGSYEQYF
DNA: TGTGCCAGCAGCCCCTCTACGGACAGGGGCAGCTACGAGCAGTACTTC

V: TRBV7-9
size: few
J: TRBJ1-1
D: NA
CDR3: CASSSTVERAFF
DNA: TGTGCCAGCAGCTCGACAGTGGAGCGAGCTTTCTTT